This is a list of T cell receptor beta chains from one sample in a study of response to subunit inactivated influenza vaccine. TCRdb re-derived calls from the RT-PCR reads in MiXCR, one entry per CDR3 protein. The sample yields some 520,000 distinct CDR3 sequences, 15% to 20% seen once. The starting material was CD4+ T cells sorted from PBMCs, obtained approximately 25 months after vaccination. The source of these receptors is a man between 50 and 75 years old who received an inactivated influenza vaccine. Both conserved end residues are part of each CDR3. The D gene is left open where the match is weak. Where a row states a size, it is once, few, many or the class of an expanded clone; other rows omit it.

d_gene	v_gene	abundance	j_gene	CDR3nt	CDR3aa
-	TRBV9	few	TRBJ2-2	TGTGCCAGCAGCGAGGACCGTGGGGAGCTGTTTTTT	CASSEDRGELFF
TRBD1	TRBV7-9	few	TRBJ2-2	TGTGCCAGCAGTTCCGGGACAGGGCAGAGGGAGCTGTTTTTT	CASSSGTGQRELFF
-	TRBV19	-	TRBJ1-2	TGTGCCAGTACAGGGGCAGGCCATAACTATGGCTACACCTTC	CASTGAGHNYGYTF
-	TRBV23-1	many	TRBJ2-7	TGCGCCAGCAGTCAATCCCTTCAAGGCCCTCCGAAGGAGCAGTACTTC	CASSQSLQGPPKEQYF
-	TRBV27	-	TRBJ1-1	TGTGCCAGCAGTTTGTCCGGGGCCACTTTGGCAGCTTTCTTT	CASSLSGATLAAFF
TRBD2	TRBV6-5	many	TRBJ2-1	TGTGCCAGCAGTTACTCGATATCTAGCGGGAGCGTCAATGAGCAGTTCTTC	CASSYSISSGSVNEQFF
-	TRBV5-1	-	TRBJ2-2	TGCGCCAGCAGCTTGGCTACAGCGAACACCTGGGAGCTGTTTTTT	CASSLATANTWELFF
TRBD2	TRBV20-1	-	TRBJ2-1	TGCAGTGCAACCCGGGACTACTCCTACAATGAGCAGTTCTTC	CSATRDYSYNEQFF
-	TRBV4-3	-	TRBJ1-1	TGCGCCAGCAGCAATTACAATCAGGGTAGGACTGAAGCTTTCTTT	CASSNYNQGRTEAFF
TRBD1	TRBV5-6	few	TRBJ1-4	TGTGCCAGCAGGACTAGGGGGCCGAATGAAAAACTGTTTTTT	CASRTRGPNEKLFF
-	TRBV4-3	few	TRBJ2-3	TGCGCCAGCAGCCAAGAAGCGGTTCGCACAGATACGCAGTATTTT	CASSQEAVRTDTQYF
-	TRBV2	-	TRBJ2-3	TGTGCCAGCAGTGATCTCCGGCGGGTACGCACAGATACGCAGTATTTT	CASSDLRRVRTDTQYF
TRBD1	TRBV7-2	-	TRBJ1-6	TGTGCCAGCAGCACCAGACAGGGCGGTAATTCACCCCTCCACTTT	CASSTRQGGNSPLHF
TRBD2	TRBV6-2/TRBV6-3	many	TRBJ2-3	TGTGCCAGCACCCCGGGACTAGCGGGAGTTCCCGCTAGCACAGATACGCAGTATTTT	CASTPGLAGVPASTDTQYF
TRBD1	TRBV20-1	few	TRBJ1-5	TGCAGTGCTAATAACAGGGGGAACCAGCCCCAGCATTTT	CSANNRGNQPQHF
-	TRBV6-5	-	TRBJ2-2	TGTGCCAGCAGTTCACTTAGGGGACAGAACACCGGGGAGCTGTTTTTT	CASSSLRGQNTGELFF
-	TRBV7-2	-	TRBJ2-7	TGTGCCAGCAGCTCAGGGGGGTTATCCGAGCAGTACTTC	CASSSGGLSEQYF
-	TRBV5-1	few	TRBJ2-3	TGCGCCAGCAGCTTGGGGGGCTCCACAGCAGCAGATACGCAGTATTTT	CASSLGGSTAADTQYF
TRBD1	TRBV6-2/TRBV6-3	few	TRBJ2-1	TGTGCCAGCAGGACAGGGCGACAGGGGATAAACTACAATGAGCAGTTCTTC	CASRTGRQGINYNEQFF
TRBD2	TRBV29-1	-	TRBJ2-3	TGCAGCTCTAGGGGCGGGGGAAGCACAGATACGCAGTATTTT	CSSRGGGSTDTQYF
-	TRBV7-2	few	TRBJ2-1	TGTGCCAGCAGAGCGGACAGAACCTACAATGAGCAGTTCTTC	CASRADRTYNEQFF
-	TRBV5-5	many	TRBJ1-1	TGTGCCAGCAGCCGGAGGATATTGGGCACTGAAGCTTTCTTT	CASSRRILGTEAFF
-	TRBV5-6	-	TRBJ1-2	TGTGCCAGCAGCTTGCTCCAGGGAGCCTATGGCTACACCTTC	CASSLLQGAYGYTF
-	TRBV5-1	-	TRBJ2-1	TGCGCCAGCAGCTTGGTTAGGGGAGAAGACAATGAGCAGTTCTTC	CASSLVRGEDNEQFF
TRBD1	TRBV29-1	many	TRBJ1-5	TGCAGCGTTGCCGGACAGGGTGGCAATCAGCCCCAGCATTTT	CSVAGQGGNQPQHF
TRBD2	TRBV19	few	TRBJ2-1	TGTGCCAGTAGTTCGATCAGCGGGAGGGCCGGTTTTGAGCAGTTCTTC	CASSSISGRAGFEQFF
-	TRBV12-3/TRBV12-4	-	TRBJ1-2	TGTGCCAGCAGTTACCCCGGAGTTGTGGGAGGGTACACCTTC	CASSYPGVVGGYTF
-	TRBV2	-	TRBJ1-4	TGTGCCAGCAGTACAGGACGTACGAATGAAAAACTGTTTTTT	CASSTGRTNEKLFF
TRBD1	TRBV5-4	-	TRBJ1-2	TGTGCCAGCGGGCTCCGACAGGGGGCTGGCTATGGCTACACCTTC	CASGLRQGAGYGYTF
TRBD2	TRBV20-1	-	TRBJ2-5	TGCAGTGCTAGATCACTTCTAGCGGGAGAAGGCCTGGGGACCCAGTACTTC	CSARSLLAGEGLGTQYF
-	TRBV3-1	-	TRBJ1-5	TGTGCCAGCAGCCAAGATCCAGGGAGGGGAATGCCCCAGCATTTT	CASSQDPGRGMPQHF
-	TRBV10-3	few	TRBJ2-4	TGTGCCATCAGTGAGTCGAAGGATAAAAACATTCAGTACTTC	CAISESKDKNIQYF
TRBD2	TRBV4-1	few	TRBJ2-1	TGCGCCAGCAGCCATCAGAAGAGCGGGGCAGCCTCGGGTGAGCAGTTCTTC	CASSHQKSGAASGEQFF
TRBD1	TRBV20-1	-	TRBJ2-3	TGCAGTGTTCCAAATGACAGGGTGGGGACAGATACGCAGTATTTT	CSVPNDRVGTDTQYF
-	TRBV12-5	few	TRBJ2-1	TGTGCTAGTGGCCGGGCGCCCTTGGACGATGAGCAGTTCTTC	CASGRAPLDDEQFF
-	TRBV28	few	TRBJ1-4	TGTGCCAGCACCAGCGAGGGTACCCTGTTTTTT	CASTSEGTLFF